Listed here are 9 T cell receptor beta chains from one sample, sequenced in a study of blood T cell repertoires in COVID-19. Data came from immunoSEQ multiplex PCR; TCRdb stores just in-frame clones and leaves some out. The repertoire holds 350,000 to 400,000 clones, with 80% to 90% as singletons. The sample comprised PBMCs or T cells enriched from blood (not recorded which). The receptors were sampled from a man between 18 and 35 years old who had recovered from COVID-19.

This chain connects TRBV4-1 to TRBJ2-7; D might be TRBD2 (6 bases). Germline V gene lookup returns CDR1 MGHRA and CDR2 YSYEKL. The CDR3 has 16 residues. V was shortened by 4 bases and J by 0 bases, with 16 bases between the two germline ends. The CDR3 region has the DNA TGCGCCAGCAGCCCGAGTTGGGCGGGGACCTCCTACGAGCAGTACTTC. Amino acids: CASSPSWAGTSYEQYF.

As concerns this clone: Other DNA sequences in this specimen translate into the identical CDR3. The J gene is TRBJ2-7, the V gene TRBV6-5; D remains ambiguous. Germline values: CDR1 MNHEY, CDR2 SVGAGI. V gave up 6 bases and J gave up 1 base, with 4 bases separating them. The CDR3 has 11 amino acids. The CDR3 DNA follows: TGTGCCAGCAGATCTTCCTACGAGCAGTACTTC. This encodes CASRSSYEQYF.

V gene TRBV5-1 combines with J gene TRBJ2-2; the match to TRBD1 covers 8 bases. This CDR3 is built from 17 residues. V dropped 0 bases and J dropped 3; count of bases not matched to a gene: 7. From germline, CDR1 is SGHRS and CDR2 YFSETQ. For the CDR3, the DNA is TGCGCCAGCAGCTTGGCCCCCAGGGGGCAGGACACCGGGGAGCTGTTTTTT. Encoded protein: CASSLAPRGQDTGELFF.

The V gene is TRBV5-6, the J gene TRBJ2-3; 8 bases line up with TRBD2. J was trimmed by 1 base and V by 4 bases; bases with no gene match: 2. Germline CDR1 is SGHDT and CDR2 is YYEEEE. This CDR3 has 14 residues. The CDR3 region is CASSTTSGTDTQYF. For the CDR3, the DNA is TGTGCCAGCAGCACGACTAGCGGCACAGATACGCAGTATTTT.

This chain uses TRBV7-2 with TRBJ1-2; no firm D call. V shed 3 bases and J shed 6 bases, with 11 bases lying between them. This CDR3 is 13 amino acids long. Looked up from germline, CDR1 is SGHTA and CDR2 is FQGNSA. The CDR3 bases are TGTGCCAGCAGCTTTATGAAGCCGGATGGCTACACCTTC. The encoded protein is CASSFMKPDGYTF.

J is TRBJ2-4 and V is TRBV10-3; D perhaps matches TRBD2 (6 bases). Germline CDR1 and CDR2: ENHRY and SYGVKD. V lost 3 bases, J lost 0 bases, and 12 bases lay in between. This CDR3 region has 16 residues. CDR3 sequence reads: CAISDIRTIAKNIQYF. The CDR3 DNA is TGTGCCATCAGTGATATAAGGACTATAGCCAAAAACATTCAGTACTTC.

This clone has a single count. The CDR3 protein is CASRNRVGYTF. CDR3 DNA sequence: TGTGCCAGCAGGAACAGGGTCGGCTACACCTTC. V and J are TRBV12-3 or TRBV12-4 and TRBJ1-2, with TRBD1 as a possible D gene (6 bases). Trimming removed 6 bases from V and 8 bases from J, with 10 bases in between. The CDR3 has 11 amino acids.

J is TRBJ2-5 and V is TRBV18; D call uncertain. CDR3 size: 14 residues. Looked up from germline, CDR1 is KGHSH and CDR2 is LQKENI. V was cut by 2 bases and J by 0 bases, with 7 bases left in between. The CDR3 loop is CASSPVSDQETQYF. CDR3 DNA sequence: TGTGCCAGCTCACCAGTATCCGACCAAGAGACCCAGTACTTC. Full variable domain (outside the CDR3, taken from reference TRBV18 and TRBJ2-5): NAGVMQNPRHLVRRRGQEARLRCSPMKGHSHVYWYRQLPEEGLKFMVYLQKENIIDESGMPKERFSAEFPKEGPSILRIQQVVRGDSAAYFCASSPVSDQETQYFGPGTRLLVL.

This clone was recorded a few times. The chain couples TRBV11-2 to TRBJ1-4; a possible D gene is TRBD1 (6 bases). V lost 4 bases to trimming and J lost 13 bases, with 19 bases between them. The CDR3 contains 14 residues. Germline V CDR1 and CDR2: SGHAT, FQNNGV. The chain's CDR3 is CASSSDAQGRGLFF. DNA for the CDR3: TGTGCCAGCAGCTCAGACGCACAAGGCAGGGGACTGTTTTTT.